These T cell receptor beta chains were read from a single sample in a study of vaccination and CD4 T cells after COVID-19. Which antigens these TCRs recognize remains unknown. One entry per CDR3 protein, called by TCRdb with MiXCR from the PCR reads. Of around 13,000 distinct CDR3 sequences listed, about 21% were seen once; the top ten hold about 15%. The sequencing sample was made of cultured CD4+ T cells from blood. These receptors originate from a human donor with COVID-19. The CDR3 runs from the conserved cysteine through the conserved F or W. A D gene is named only where the DNA matches it firmly. The size entry is marked missing in some rows and otherwise reads once, few, many or a size class.

CDR3 protein	CDR3 DNA	V gene	J gene	CDR3 length	D gene	clone size
CASSLVLTYEQYF	TGTGCCAGCAGCTTAGTCCTAACCTACGAGCAGTACTTC	TRBV7-6	TRBJ2-7	13	-	-
CASSLVLGRGYTF	TGTGCCAGCAGTTTAGTTCTAGGGCGCGGCTACACCTTC	TRBV28	TRBJ1-2	13	-	few
CASSDPGTGIFGYTF	TGTGCCAGCAGCGACCCCGGGACAGGGATTTTTGGCTACACCTTC	TRBV4-2	TRBJ1-2	15	TRBD1	-
CAWTLDTNEQYF	TGTGCCTGGACACTGGACACGAACGAGCAGTACTTC	TRBV30	TRBJ2-7	12	-	-
CASSWGTNTDTQYF	TGCGCCAGCAGCTGGGGGACGAATACAGATACGCAGTATTTT	TRBV5-1	TRBJ2-3	14	-	few
CSARRGLAGNQETQYF	TGCAGTGCTAGACGGGGACTAGCGGGGAATCAAGAGACCCAGTACTTC	TRBV20-1	TRBJ2-5	16	TRBD2	medium-sized
CASSLASGGRRETQYF	TGTGCCAGCAGCTTAGCTAGCGGGGGGCGGAGGGAGACCCAGTACTTC	TRBV11-2	TRBJ2-5	16	TRBD2	-
CASSLGRESPYEQYF	TGTGCCAGCAGCTTGGGTAGGGAGAGCCCCTACGAGCAGTACTTC	TRBV5-4	TRBJ2-7	15	-	-
CASSLTRGGSPLHF	TGTGCCAGCAGTTTAACCCGGGGAGGTTCACCCCTCCACTTT	TRBV12-3/TRBV12-4	TRBJ1-6	14	-	-
CASSDRGSSGANVLTF	TGCGCCAGCAGCGATCGGGGAAGCTCTGGGGCCAACGTCCTGACTTTC	TRBV5-1	TRBJ2-6	16	-	-
CASMPLSSGANVPTF	TGTGCCAGCATGCCTCTTAGCTCTGGGGCCAACGTCCCGACTTTC	TRBV7-9	TRBJ2-6	15	-	-
CASSMRGGGYQETQYF	TGTGCCAGTAGTATGCGGGGGGGGGGGTACCAAGAGACCCAGTACTTC	TRBV19	TRBJ2-5	16	TRBD2	few
CASSYREGTEAFF	TGTGCCAGCAGTTACAGGGAGGGTACTGAAGCTTTCTTT	TRBV27	TRBJ1-1	13	-	medium-sized
CASSLKGPNTGELFF	TGTGCCAGCAGCTTGAAGGGGCCGAACACCGGGGAGCTGTTTTTT	TRBV5-4	TRBJ2-2	15	-	-
CASSPFSGKLSGANVLTF	TGTGCCAGCTCACCATTTTCAGGGAAACTCTCTGGGGCCAACGTCCTGACTTTC	TRBV18	TRBJ2-6	18	-	-
CASSKGPEEGGYTF	TGTGCCAGCAGCAAAGGCCCGGAAGAGGGGGGCTACACCTTC	TRBV21-1	TRBJ1-2	14	-	medium-sized
CATSRGQVSYEQYF	TGTGCCACCAGCAGAGGGCAGGTCTCCTACGAGCAGTACTTC	TRBV15	TRBJ2-7	14	-	medium-sized
CASSIGTGGTEAFF	TGCGCCAGCAGCATAGGGACAGGTGGCACTGAAGCTTTCTTT	TRBV5-1	TRBJ1-1	14	TRBD1	-
CSASNSVDEQFF	TGCAGTGCTAGCAACAGCGTTGATGAGCAGTTCTTC	TRBV20-1	TRBJ2-1	12	-	few
CASIGRKNTGELFF	TGTGCCAGCATCGGTCGGAAGAACACCGGGGAGCTGTTTTTT	TRBV6-1	TRBJ2-2	14	-	-
CASLLGNEQFF	TGTGCCAGCCTACTAGGCAATGAGCAGTTCTTC	TRBV11-2	TRBJ2-1	11	-	-
CASSLGTGSNTGELFF	TGTGCCAGCAGCTTAGGCACTGGTTCGAACACCGGGGAGCTGTTTTTT	TRBV11-3	TRBJ2-2	16	-	-
CASKKGGRESNQPQHF	TGTGCCAGCAAAAAGGGTGGCAGGGAGAGCAATCAGCCCCAGCATTTT	TRBV6-1	TRBJ1-5	16	-	few
CASTTVRHTGEQFF	TGTGCCAGCACGACAGTTAGGCACACCGGGGAGCAGTTTTTT	TRBV19	TRBJ2-2	14	-	-
CSAPPERGGPDTQYF	TGCAGTGCCCCCCCCGAGCGGGGGGGCCCGGATACGCAGTATTTT	TRBV20-1	TRBJ2-3	15	TRBD2	few
CSANAPGQGANEQYF	TGCAGTGCTAACGCTCCGGGACAGGGGGCCAACGAGCAGTACTTC	TRBV20-1	TRBJ2-7	15	TRBD1	few
CASTKGRLAGGPRTGELFF	TGTGCCAGCACCAAGGGGAGGCTAGCGGGGGGGCCGAGGACCGGGGAGCTGTTTTTT	TRBV12-3/TRBV12-4	TRBJ2-2	19	TRBD2	-
CASGVSGTQYF	TGTGCCAGCGGGGTGAGTGGGACCCAGTACTTC	TRBV2	TRBJ2-5	11	-	-
CATGRERSGGENTIYF	TGTGCCACCGGGCGTGAGAGGTCCGGGGGTGAAAACACCATATATTTT	TRBV15	TRBJ1-3	16	-	few
CATSMGLETQYF	TGTGCCACCAGTATGGGGCTGGAGACCCAGTACTTC	TRBV15	TRBJ2-5	12	-	-
CASSPTGTANSPLHF	TGTGCCAGCAGTCCGACCGGGACAGCGAATTCACCCCTCCACTTT	TRBV6-1	TRBJ1-6	15	TRBD1	-
CASSLTLAGGGEQYF	TGCGCCAGCAGCTTGACCCTAGCGGGGGGCGGGGAGCAGTACTTC	TRBV5-1	TRBJ2-7	15	TRBD2	-
CASSVGGQTQYF	TGTGCCAGCAGTGTAGGGGGGCAGACCCAGTACTTC	TRBV2	TRBJ2-5	12	-	few
CASSLPGAANTGELFF	TGTGCCAGCAGTTTACCGGGGGCAGCGAACACCGGGGAGCTGTTTTTT	TRBV27	TRBJ2-2	16	-	few
CASSLWGRAQETQYF	TGTGCCAGCAGCTTGTGGGGGCGGGCCCAAGAGACCCAGTACTTC	TRBV5-4	TRBJ2-5	15	-	-
CSARDWGGSWTEAFF	TGCAGTGCTAGAGATTGGGGGGGGTCATGGACTGAAGCTTTCTTT	TRBV20-1	TRBJ1-1	15	-	-
CAGSGQGNTEAFF	TGTGCCGGATCGGGACAGGGCAACACTGAAGCTTTCTTT	TRBV7-2	TRBJ1-1	13	TRBD1	few
CSASGTFGEKLFF	TGCAGTGCTAGCGGGACATTTGGTGAAAAACTGTTTTTT	TRBV20-1	TRBJ1-4	13	-	few
CSALADSFEGYTF	TGCAGTGCCCTAGCAGACAGCTTCGAAGGCTACACCTTC	TRBV20-1	TRBJ1-2	13	-	medium-sized
CSATTGTSQYF	TGCAGTGCCACTACAGGGACGTCGCAGTACTTC	TRBV20-1	TRBJ2-7	11	-	-
CASTSNPSYNEQFF	TGTGCCAGCACCAGTAACCCCTCCTACAATGAGCAGTTCTTC	TRBV6-1	TRBJ2-1	14	-	few
CASSIGQGTMNTEAFF	TGTGCCAGTAGTATCGGGCAGGGGACTATGAACACTGAAGCTTTCTTT	TRBV19	TRBJ1-1	16	-	-
CSASGGLNEQFF	TGCAGTGCTAGTGGGGGGCTCAATGAGCAGTTCTTC	TRBV20-1	TRBJ2-1	12	-	-
CASSTATGDGYTF	TGTGCCAGCAGTACCGCAACAGGGGACGGCTACACCTTC	TRBV28	TRBJ1-2	13	TRBD1	few
CASSQQGDHYGYTF	TGTGCCAGCTCACAACAGGGGGACCACTATGGCTACACCTTC	TRBV18	TRBJ1-2	14	TRBD1	-
CASSPRDSSDTQYF	TGCGCCAGCAGCCCCCGGGACAGCTCAGATACGCAGTATTTT	TRBV5-1	TRBJ2-3	14	TRBD1	-
CASSSGQITEAFF	TGCGCCAGCAGCTCGGGACAAATCACTGAAGCTTTCTTT	TRBV5-1	TRBJ1-1	13	-	few
CASTGGTLQYF	TGTGCCAGCACCGGGGGCACTCTTCAGTACTTC	TRBV11-2	TRBJ2-4	11	-	-
CSVPGQGANIEQFF	TGCAGCGTTCCGGGACAGGGGGCGAACATTGAGCAGTTCTTC	TRBV29-1	TRBJ2-1	14	TRBD1	-
CASSRGSGGTDTQYF	TGCGCCAGCAGCAGGGGTTCGGGGGGCACAGATACGCAGTATTTT	TRBV5-1	TRBJ2-3	15	-	-
CASSKTGGNQPQHF	TGTGCCAGCAGTAAGACAGGCGGAAATCAGCCCCAGCATTTT	TRBV27	TRBJ1-5	14	-	-
CSVGQGTITGELFF	TGCAGCGTGGGACAGGGAACGATCACCGGGGAGCTGTTTTTT	TRBV29-1	TRBJ2-2	14	TRBD1	-
CASSQPTMSTDTQYF	TGTGCCAGCAGCCAACCGACGATGAGCACAGATACGCAGTATTTT	TRBV4-2	TRBJ2-3	15	-	-
CASSLAPPGASSPLHF	TGTGCCAGCAGTTTAGCGCCGCCGGGGGCGAGTTCACCCCTCCACTTT	TRBV12-3/TRBV12-4	TRBJ1-6	16	-	few
CASSLDFRVQETQYF	TGCGCCAGCAGCTTGGACTTCAGGGTACAAGAGACCCAGTACTTC	TRBV5-1	TRBJ2-5	15	-	-
CASSLGLNTGELFF	TGTGCCAGCAGTTTAGGGTTGAACACCGGGGAGCTGTTTTTT	TRBV28	TRBJ2-2	14	-	few
CASSAEGRATEAFF	TGTGCCAGCAGCGCCGAAGGCAGGGCCACTGAAGCTTTCTTT	TRBV5-8	TRBJ1-1	14	-	-
CARQQAGNSGNTIYF	TGTGCCAGACAGCAGGCGGGGAACTCTGGAAACACCATATATTTT	TRBV30	TRBJ1-3	15	-	few
CASSSSVYGYTF	TGTGCCAGCAGCTCGTCGGTCTATGGCTACACCTTC	TRBV11-2	TRBJ1-2	12	-	medium-sized
CASSYSSQAGEKLFF	TGTGCCAGCAGTTACTCGAGCCAAGCAGGCGAAAAACTGTTTTTT	TRBV6-2/TRBV6-3	TRBJ1-4	15	-	few